These T cell receptor beta chains were read from a single sample in a study of Tregs in tolerant kidney transplant recipients. TCRdb's table, derived via immunoSEQ multiplex PCR, lists solely in-frame clones and lacks some. The sample yields some 47,000 clones, roughly nine tenths seen once. The sequences come from CD8+ T cells from blood (PBMCs), collected 12 months after the transplant. The receptors shown here come from a human patient who received a combined kidney and bone marrow transplant. The graft donor may have contributed some T cells. The CDR3 runs from the conserved cysteine through the conserved F or W. Each record gives: clone size, D gene, J gene, V gene, CDR3 protein, CDR3 DNA. D genes are given only for firm matches. Where a row states a size, it is once, few, many or the class of an expanded clone; other rows omit it.

size: NA
D: NA
J: TRBJ2-2
V: TRBV2
CDR3: CASEGIQGNTGELFF
DNA: TGTGCCAGTGAGGGAATACAGGGGAACACCGGGGAGCTGTTTTTT

size: NA
D: TRBD1
J: TRBJ2-3
V: TRBV4-2
CDR3: CASSPSAGQGADTQYF
DNA: TGTGCCAGCAGCCCCAGCGCCGGACAGGGTGCAGATACGCAGTATTTT

size: NA
D: TRBD2
J: TRBJ2-3
V: TRBV13
CDR3: CASTGGSTDTQYF
DNA: TGTGCCAGCACCGGGGGGAGCACAGATACGCAGTATTTT

size: NA
D: NA
J: TRBJ2-1
V: TRBV7-6
CDR3: CASSWDFSYNEQFF
DNA: TGTGCCAGCAGTTGGGACTTCTCGTACAATGAGCAGTTCTTC

size: once
D: TRBD1
J: TRBJ2-7
V: TRBV4-3
CDR3: CASSQERTGLYEQYF
DNA: TGCGCCAGCAGCCAAGAACGGACAGGGCTATACGAGCAGTACTTC

size: NA
D: NA
J: TRBJ1-2
V: TRBV11-2
CDR3: CASSSLGTKRHTF
DNA: TGTGCCAGCAGCTCGCTCGGGACTAAAAGGCACACCTTC

size: NA
D: NA
J: TRBJ1-5
V: TRBV28
CDR3: CASSLNVAQHF
DNA: TGTGCCAGCAGTTTGAATGTAGCCCAGCATTTT

size: NA
D: NA
J: TRBJ2-6
V: TRBV27
CDR3: CASSLQGPGANVLTF
DNA: TGTGCCAGCAGTTTACAGGGGCCCGGGGCCAACGTCCTGACTTTC

size: once
D: TRBD1
J: TRBJ1-2
V: TRBV9
CDR3: CASSLRTGFGYTF
DNA: TGTGCCAGCAGCTTAAGGACAGGGTTTGGCTACACCTTC

size: NA
D: NA
J: TRBJ1-2
V: TRBV15
CDR3: CATSRDKGRAYGYTF
DNA: TGTGCCACCAGCAGAGATAAGGGCAGGGCTTATGGCTACACCTTC

size: NA
D: TRBD2
J: TRBJ2-3
V: TRBV5-1
CDR3: CASSLHAGGPGDTQYF
DNA: TGCGCCAGCAGCTTGCATGCGGGGGGGCCGGGAGATACGCAGTATTTT

size: NA
D: TRBD2
J: TRBJ2-1
V: TRBV5-6
CDR3: CASSPWFSGRIDEQFF
DNA: TGTGCCAGCAGCCCGTGGTTTAGCGGGAGAATTGATGAGCAGTTCTTC

size: once
D: TRBD1
J: TRBJ2-5
V: TRBV5-6
CDR3: CASSNGVVRGQETQYF
DNA: TGTGCCAGCAGCAACGGAGTGGTCAGGGGGCAAGAGACCCAGTACTTC

size: NA
D: TRBD2
J: TRBJ2-3
V: TRBV2
CDR3: CASRIILAVGADTQYF
DNA: TGTGCCAGCAGGATAATACTAGCGGTGGGTGCAGATACGCAGTATTTT

size: once
D: TRBD1
J: TRBJ1-2
V: TRBV2
CDR3: CASSKGQPNYGYTF
DNA: TGTGCCAGCAGTAAGGGACAGCCTAACTATGGCTACACCTTC

size: NA
D: TRBD1
J: TRBJ1-2
V: TRBV9
CDR3: CASSVTGTGYYGYTF
DNA: TGTGCCAGCAGCGTCACCGGGACAGGGTACTATGGCTACACCTTC

size: NA
D: NA
J: TRBJ1-1
V: TRBV9
CDR3: CASSVGGGSNEAFF
DNA: TGTGCCAGCAGCGTAGGGGGGGGAAGTAATGAAGCTTTCTTT

size: NA
D: NA
J: TRBJ2-7
V: TRBV21-1
CDR3: CASSKLRGGPEQYF
DNA: TGTGCCAGCAGCAAACTGCGGGGGGGCCCCGAGCAGTACTTC

size: NA
D: NA
J: TRBJ1-2
V: TRBV4-3
CDR3: CASSQDRGRGYTF
DNA: TGCGCCAGCAGCCAAGACCGAGGTCGGGGCTACACCTTC

size: few
D: TRBD2
J: TRBJ2-1
V: TRBV9
CDR3: CASSMGLAAIMEQFF
DNA: TGTGCCAGCAGCATGGGACTAGCGGCTATTATGGAGCAGTTCTTC

size: NA
D: NA
J: TRBJ2-5
V: TRBV11-2
CDR3: CASSLSAGQETQYF
DNA: TGTGCCAGCAGCTTATCCGCGGGGCAAGAGACCCAGTACTTC

size: NA
D: NA
J: TRBJ2-7
V: TRBV7-6
CDR3: CASSPTGSEQYF
DNA: TGTGCCAGCAGCCCAACAGGGTCCGAGCAGTACTTC

size: NA
D: TRBD1
J: TRBJ2-5
V: TRBV4-3
CDR3: CASSQGQQETQYF
DNA: TGCGCCAGCAGCCAGGGACAGCAAGAGACCCAGTACTTC

size: NA
D: TRBD1
J: TRBJ2-7
V: TRBV7-9
CDR3: CASSSGQPYEQYF
DNA: TGTGCCAGCAGCTCGGGACAGCCCTACGAGCAGTACTTC

size: NA
D: TRBD2
J: TRBJ2-7
V: TRBV29-1
CDR3: CSVDSGSSSYEQYF
DNA: TGCAGCGTCGACAGCGGGAGCTCGTCCTACGAGCAGTACTTC

size: NA
D: TRBD2
J: TRBJ2-3
V: TRBV9
CDR3: CASSQSGSRTDTQYF
DNA: TGTGCCAGCAGCCAAAGCGGGAGCAGGACAGATACGCAGTATTTT

size: NA
D: TRBD1
J: TRBJ1-1
V: TRBV15
CDR3: CATSRGGRGPEAFF
DNA: TGTGCCACCAGCAGAGGCGGCAGGGGGCCTGAAGCTTTCTTT

size: NA
D: NA
J: TRBJ2-7
V: TRBV5-6
CDR3: CASSRTREQYF
DNA: TGTGCCAGCAGTCGCACTCGGGAGCAGTACTTC

size: NA
D: NA
J: TRBJ2-7
V: TRBV28
CDR3: CATLGTTYEQYF
DNA: TGTGCCACCCTCGGTACCACCTACGAGCAGTACTTC

size: NA
D: NA
J: TRBJ1-2
V: TRBV7-9
CDR3: CASSLAVGNFYGYTF
DNA: TGTGCCAGCAGCTTAGCTGTCGGGAACTTCTATGGCTACACCTTC

size: NA
D: NA
J: TRBJ1-4
V: TRBV7-9
CDR3: CASSLIGVREKLFF
DNA: TGTGCCAGCAGCTTAATCGGGGTTCGAGAAAAACTGTTTTTT

size: once
D: TRBD2
J: TRBJ2-7
V: TRBV11-2
CDR3: CASSCGRAGDRSSYEQYF
DNA: TGTGCCAGCAGCTGCGGACGGGCGGGGGATAGAAGCTCCTACGAGCAGTACTTC

size: NA
D: NA
J: TRBJ1-1
V: TRBV9
CDR3: CASGLGVNTEAFF
DNA: TGTGCCAGCGGATTGGGAGTGAACACTGAAGCTTTCTTT

size: NA
D: NA
J: TRBJ1-2
V: TRBV19
CDR3: CASSIDTSGGRDGYTF
DNA: TGTGCCAGTAGTATAGATACCTCGGGAGGGCGGGATGGCTACACCTTC

size: NA
D: TRBD1
J: TRBJ1-6
V: TRBV6-5
CDR3: CASSYGQGYSPLHF
DNA: TGTGCCAGCAGTTACGGACAGGGGTATTCACCCCTCCACTTT

size: NA
D: NA
J: TRBJ1-4
V: TRBV4-2
CDR3: CASSQETLGGSNEKLFF
DNA: TGTGCCAGCAGCCAAGAAACCCTAGGGGGTTCTAATGAAAAACTGTTTTTT

size: NA
D: TRBD1
J: TRBJ1-3
V: TRBV7-3
CDR3: CASSLGQGDGNTIYF
DNA: TGTGCCAGCAGCCTCGGACAGGGGGACGGAAACACCATATATTTT

size: NA
D: NA
J: TRBJ1-6
V: TRBV25-1
CDR3: CASSENSRGGSPLHF
DNA: TGTGCCAGCAGTGAAAACAGTCGGGGTGGATCACCCCTCCACTTT

size: NA
D: TRBD2
J: TRBJ2-1
V: TRBV7-2
CDR3: CASSLVTGGGNEQFF
DNA: TGTGCCAGCAGCTTAGTGACGGGAGGGGGTAATGAGCAGTTCTTC

size: NA
D: NA
J: TRBJ2-7
V: TRBV4-1
CDR3: CASSRSGAHSSYEQYF
DNA: TGCGCCAGCAGCCGATCAGGGGCCCACTCCTCCTACGAGCAGTACTTC

size: NA
D: NA
J: TRBJ2-7
V: TRBV7-5
CDR3: CVRSLRDRNYEQYF
DNA: TGTGTCAGAAGCCTACGGGACAGAAACTACGAGCAGTACTTC

size: NA
D: TRBD1
J: TRBJ2-7
V: TRBV28
CDR3: CASTITGVAYEQYF
DNA: TGTGCCAGCACCATTACAGGGGTGGCCTACGAGCAGTACTTC

size: NA
D: NA
J: TRBJ1-1
V: TRBV27
CDR3: CASSLLQANTEAFF
DNA: TGTGCCAGCAGTTTATTACAGGCGAACACTGAAGCTTTCTTT